Here is one T cell receptor beta chain with its context. Germline CDR1 reads SEHNR; CDR2 reads FQNEAQ (reference sequence). The CDR3 covers 14 residues. With 7 bases removed from V and 5 bases from J, the gap between germline ends came to 17 bases. 13 Jbeta primers and 60 Vbeta primers were used for the PCR. Method: immunoSEQ multiplex PCR; TCRdb's copy keeps in-frame clones and lacks some. The sample lists 150,000 or so clones; 73% were seen once. This entry is derived from a study of cytomegalovirus exposure and HLA in healthy donors. The TCR originated in a woman under 30 in good health and CMV-seronegative. This rearrangement joins TRBV7-9 to TRBJ1-1; D is possibly TRBD1 (5 bases). The material sequenced was PBMCs. The CDR3 sequence: CASTRAGLETEAFF. The CDR3 DNA reads TGTGCCAGCACTCGGGCAGGGCTGGAAACTGAAGCTTTCTTT. Together with reference TRBV7-9 and TRBJ1-1, the CDR3 gives the full variable domain: DTGVSQNPRHKITKRGQNVTFRCDPISEHNRLYWYRQTLGQGPEFLTYFQNEAQLEKSRLLSDRFSAERPKGSFSTLEIQRTEQGDSAMYLCASTRAGLETEAFFGQGTRLTVV.